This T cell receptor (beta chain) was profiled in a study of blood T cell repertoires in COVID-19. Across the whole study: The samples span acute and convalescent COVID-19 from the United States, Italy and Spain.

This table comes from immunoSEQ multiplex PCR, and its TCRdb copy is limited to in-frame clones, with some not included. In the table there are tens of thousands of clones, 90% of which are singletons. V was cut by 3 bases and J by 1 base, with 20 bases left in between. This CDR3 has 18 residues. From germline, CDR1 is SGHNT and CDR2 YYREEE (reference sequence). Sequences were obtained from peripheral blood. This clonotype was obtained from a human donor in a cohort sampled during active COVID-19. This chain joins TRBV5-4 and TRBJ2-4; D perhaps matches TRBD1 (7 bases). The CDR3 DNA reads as TGTGCCAGCAGCTCCAGGGGGGCCCTTGAGGGCGCCAAAAACATTCAGTACTTC. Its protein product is CASSSRGALEGAKNIQYF.